This TCR beta chain was profiled in a study of T cells in Graves' hyperthyroidism and ophthalmopathy. Study outcomes and limitations: Within blood appeared most thyroid clonotypes that had expanded above 0.001.

The TCR beta CDR3 regions underwent amplification using RNA transcripts as the source. The HTBI primer set drove a first-round RT-PCR of the TCR CDR3. TCRdb re-called the multiplex PCR reads with MiXCR, one entry per CDR3 protein. The sample has over 400,000 distinct CDR3 sequences; 20% to 25% are singletons. About this clonotype: What it binds is unknown. It may be a read error: a sequence one base away is much more abundant.

Patients showing uncontrolled infection, other autoimmune disease, pregnancy or lactation were ineligible. Each diagnosis was grounded in clinical symptoms, serum thyroxine and TRAb, thyroid ultrasound, and orbital computed tomography. Source material for PBMCs was over 8 ml fresh peripheral blood. The CDR3 contains 13 residues. Per germline, CDR1 SGHDN and CDR2 FVKESK. V usage is TRBV14 and J usage is TRBJ2-1; 7 bases map to TRBD2. The sequence was collected from a woman aged 65 to 85 with Graves' ophthalmopathy. The sample consisted of blood. The CDR3, as DNA: TGTGCCGGCAGCCAAGAACTAGCGCATGAGCAGTTCTTC. This codes for CAGSQELAHEQFF.